The 9 T cell receptor beta chains in this list originate from one sample, sequenced in a study of T cell changes during pregnancy in multiple sclerosis. Measured with immunoSEQ multiplex PCR; TCRdb has only the in-frame clones, and not every one. The sample gives under 130,000 clones, about nine tenths of which show up once; about 3% is in the top ten. The sequences come from peripheral blood, collected after pregnancy. Receptor source: a female donor with multiple sclerosis, enrolled in a pregnancy study.

This chain joins TRBV2 and TRBJ2-2; unclear D gene. Germline V gene sequence: CDR1 SNHLY, CDR2 FYNNEI. The ends were cut back, 6 bases at V and 5 bases at J, with 4 bases in the middle. The CDR3 runs 11 residues. CDR3 DNA sequence: TGTGCCAGCAGCAGAACCGGGGAGCTGTTTTTT. It codes for CASSRTGELFF. The complete variable domain, with remaining parts taken from reference TRBV2 and TRBJ2-2, reads EPEVTQTPSHQVTQMGQEVILRCVPISNHLYFYWYRQILGQKVEFLVSFYNNEISEKSEIFDDQFSVERPDGSNFTLKIRSTKLEDSAMYFCASSRTGELFFGEGSRLTVL.

The V and J genes are TRBV6-4 and TRBJ2-2; no clear D. Germline-derived CDR1 and CDR2 are MRHNA and SNTAGT. This CDR3 is built from 14 residues. Trimming pared 6 bases from V and 0 bases from J, leaving 8 bases between. As DNA, the CDR3 is TGTGCCAGCAGATTACGGGCGAACACCGGGGAGCTGTTTTTT. This encodes CASRLRANTGELFF.

The V call is TRBV4-1, the J call TRBJ1-5; D unclear. The CDR3 sequence is 14 residues long. Per the germline V gene, CDR1 is MGHRA and CDR2 is YSYEKL. V gave up 1 base and J gave up 7 bases, with 11 bases separating them. The CDR3 DNA follows: TGCGCCAGCAGCCAAGGCGTGTCCCGGCAGCCCCAGCATTTT. The encoded protein is CASSQGVSRQPQHF.

This clone was observed many times. The V gene is TRBV6-4, the J gene TRBJ2-1, with 10 bases identical to TRBD2. Germline CDR1 and CDR2: MRHNA and SNTAGT. Trimming took 3 bases from V and 1 from J; bases not matched to a gene: 3. The length of the CDR3 is 16 residues. CDR3 DNA sequence: TGTGCCAGCAGTGAACTAGCGGGGTATTCCTACAATGAGCAGTTCTTC. It yields the protein CASSELAGYSYNEQFF.

The gene calls are TRBV5-6 and TRBJ2-7, with a weak D call TRBD1 (6 bases). The CDR3 runs to 14 residues. Deletions cut 0 bases from V and 3 bases from J, with 10 bases between. Germline assignment: CDR1 SGHDT and CDR2 YYEEEE. CDR3 residues: CASSLGQGFYEQYF. The DNA of the CDR3 is TGTGCCAGCAGCTTGGGGCAGGGGTTCTACGAGCAGTACTTC.

The rearrangement links TRBV6-1 to TRBJ2-3; 10 nucleotides line up with TRBD2. Losses at the gene ends were 4 bases for V and 2 bases for J; bases not matched to a gene: 6. This CDR3 has 16 residues. In germline, CDR1 is MNHNS, CDR2 SASEGT. CDR3 coding DNA: TGTGCCAGCAGTGGTCTAGCGGGGGAGTACACAGATACGCAGTATTTT. This encodes CASSGLAGEYTDTQYF.

The V call is TRBV25-1, the J call TRBJ2-7, with TRBD1 as a possible D gene (7 bases). Germline assignment: CDR1 MGHDK and CDR2 SYGVNS. The CDR3 contains 13 residues. Trimming removed 7 bases from V and 4 bases from J, with 14 bases in between. For the CDR3, the DNA is TGTGCCAGCAAGAACTCAGGGGGGTACGAGCAGTACTTC. It translates to CASKNSGGYEQYF.

This sequence joins TRBV6-5 and TRBJ1-2; 8 bases are shared with TRBD1. Looked up from germline, CDR1 is MNHEY and CDR2 is SVGAGI. Trimming removed 5 bases from V and 2 bases from J; junction bases left unmatched: 4. This CDR3 region has 14 residues. The DNA for the CDR3 is TGTGCCAGCAGTCACAGGGGGGCGAACTATGGCTACACCTTC. Its protein product is CASSHRGANYGYTF.

The CDR3: CASSGLAGGTGELFF. The CDR3 DNA reads TGTGCCAGCAGTGGACTAGCGGGGGGGACCGGGGAGCTGTTTTTT. V gene TRBV6-1 combines with J gene TRBJ2-2; 14 positions agree with TRBD2. Germline CDR1 is MNHNS and CDR2 is SASEGT. Trimming at V came to 4 bases and at J to 5 bases, leaving 0 bases not matched to a gene. The CDR3 is made up of 15 amino acids.